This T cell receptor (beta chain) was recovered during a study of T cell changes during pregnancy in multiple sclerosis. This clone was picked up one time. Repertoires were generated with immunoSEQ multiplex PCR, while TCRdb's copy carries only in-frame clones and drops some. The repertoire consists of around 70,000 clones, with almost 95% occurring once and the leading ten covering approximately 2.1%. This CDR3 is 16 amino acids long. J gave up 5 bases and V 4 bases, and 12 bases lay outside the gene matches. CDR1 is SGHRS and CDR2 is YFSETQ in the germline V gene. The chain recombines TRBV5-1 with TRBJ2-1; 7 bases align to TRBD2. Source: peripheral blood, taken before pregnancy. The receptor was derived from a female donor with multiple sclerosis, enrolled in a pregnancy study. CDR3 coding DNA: TGCGCCAGCAGCATGTTTGGGACTATAAACAACAATGAGCAGTTCTTC. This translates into CASSMFGTINNNEQFF. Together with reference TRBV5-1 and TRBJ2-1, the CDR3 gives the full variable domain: KAGVTQTPRYLIKTRGQQVTLSCSPISGHRSVSWYQQTPGQGLQFLFEYFSETQRNKGNFPGRFSGRQFSNSRSEMNVSTLELGDSALYLCASSMFGTINNNEQFFGPGTRLTVL.